This TCR beta chain emerged from a study of tumor-infiltrating lymphocytes in primary liver carcinoma. Concerning this clonotype itself: Lacking the conserved final phenylalanine or tryptophan, this CDR3 likely reflects a read error.

Germline CDR1 and CDR2: ENHRY and SYGVKD. V lost 4 bases and J lost 1, with 21 bases in between. This CDR3 region has 18 residues. It was from approximately 22-30 mg of unsorted bulk tissue that RNA and DNA were co-extracted. A primer in the constant region served to generate TCR beta cDNA from 450 to 650 ng of total RNA. The TCR beta library was amplified through three nested multiplex PCR rounds in a modified ARM-PCR procedure. The two initial PCR rounds, around 10 cycles each, used TRBV1-TRBV30 forward and C-beta reverse primers. MiXCR, run by TCRdb on the multiplex PCR reads, gives a single entry per CDR3 protein. The sample carries roughly 100,000 distinct CDR3 sequences, approximately 80% recorded once.

V usage is TRBV10-3 and J usage is TRBJ2-3; a weak D match, TRBD2 (6 bases). Material: liver tumor tissue from sampling region 3. Documented subset: tumor region T3, left-lateral pole. The clonotype originates from a man in his forties or fifties with primary liver carcinoma and hepatitis B virus infection. The CDR3 sequence: CAISASSMTGGGTDTQYL. CDR3 in DNA: TGTGCCATCAGTGCATCCTCAATGACTGGCGGGGGCACAGATACGCAGTATTTG.